This T cell receptor (beta chain) was recorded in a study of blood T cell repertoires in COVID-19. The repertoire was sequenced with immunoSEQ multiplex PCR; TCRdb's copy has only in-frame clones and lacks some. Of approximately 48,000 clones listed, about 85% were seen once; the top ten hold about 6.8%. Only one count was recorded for this clone. CDR3 length: 12 amino acids. V was trimmed by 3 bases and J by 9 bases, leaving 8 bases between them. Germline-derived CDR1 and CDR2 are KGHDR and SFDVKD. The sequenced material came from peripheral blood. The chain joins TRBV24-1 to TRBJ2-1, with D unclear. The sequence derives from a man in his fifties or sixties with acute or convalescent COVID-19. CDR3 in amino acids: CATSDQSPEQFF. The CDR3, as DNA: TGTGCCACCAGTGATCAGTCGCCTGAGCAGTTCTTC.